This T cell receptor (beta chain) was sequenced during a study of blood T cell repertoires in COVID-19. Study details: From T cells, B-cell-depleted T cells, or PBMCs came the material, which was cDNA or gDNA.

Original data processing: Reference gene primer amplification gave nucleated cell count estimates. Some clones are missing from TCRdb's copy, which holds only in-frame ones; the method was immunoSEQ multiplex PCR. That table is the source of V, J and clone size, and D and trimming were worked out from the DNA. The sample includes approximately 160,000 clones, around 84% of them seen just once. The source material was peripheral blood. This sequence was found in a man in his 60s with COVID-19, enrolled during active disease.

The CDR3 loop reads CASSLPAAAYYEQYF. The DNA for the CDR3 is TGTGCCAGCAGCCTCCCGGCGGCAGCCTACTACGAGCAGTACTTC. The chain couples TRBV6-2 or TRBV6-3 to TRBJ2-7; D is undetermined. Deletions cut 6 bases from V and 3 bases from J, with 18 bases between. Germline loops: CDR1 MNHEY, CDR2 SVGEGT. The CDR3 runs to 15 residues.